The rows below give T cell receptor beta chains drawn from one sample of a study of T cell repertoires in cytomegalovirus infection. TCRdb ran MiXCR on the reads and lists one entry per CDR3 protein. The sample has 450,000 to 600,000 distinct CDR3 sequences; approximately 42% are singletons. Their antigens are not known. Sample: cultured PBMCs, taken from culture after CMV antigen stimulation. These receptors originate from a human donor in good health (CMV status not recorded). Some clones in this sample may be carry-over from other donors' samples. Each CDR3 is given with its conserved first and last residue. D genes are given only for firm matches. A clone size is listed for some rows: how often the clone was seen (once, few, many), or a class if it is expanded.

v_call: TRBV19
j_call: TRBJ2-6
d_call: NA
clone_size: NA
cdr3_aa: CASSTGTRVTPFGANVLTF
cdr3_nt: TGTGCCAGTAGTACTGGGACAAGGGTGACTCCATTTGGGGCCAACGTCCTGACTTTC

v_call: TRBV7-2
j_call: TRBJ1-4
d_call: TRBD1
clone_size: few
cdr3_aa: CASSRTRGQAGEKLFF
cdr3_nt: TGTGCCAGCAGCCGCACTAGGGGACAGGCGGGTGAAAAACTGTTTTTT

v_call: TRBV2
j_call: TRBJ2-1
d_call: NA
clone_size: NA
cdr3_aa: CATPRDNNEQFF
cdr3_nt: TGTGCCACCCCCCGGGACAACAATGAGCAGTTCTTC

v_call: TRBV7-2
j_call: TRBJ1-2
d_call: NA
clone_size: NA
cdr3_aa: CASSPGVWSNYGYTF
cdr3_nt: TGTGCCAGCAGCCCTGGGGTCTGGTCTAACTATGGCTACACCTTC

v_call: TRBV15
j_call: TRBJ2-3
d_call: TRBD2
clone_size: NA
cdr3_aa: CATSAGGTTDTQYF
cdr3_nt: TGTGCCACCTCAGCGGGAGGGACCACAGATACGCAGTATTTT

v_call: TRBV7-8
j_call: TRBJ1-2
d_call: NA
clone_size: many
cdr3_aa: CASSRGAGNYGYTF
cdr3_nt: TGTGCCAGCAGCAGGGGGGCAGGGAACTATGGCTACACCTTC

v_call: TRBV11-3
j_call: TRBJ2-1
d_call: TRBD2
clone_size: few
cdr3_aa: CASSSWTSGTDSYNEQFF
cdr3_nt: TGTGCCAGCAGCTCGTGGACTAGCGGGACCGACTCCTACAATGAGCAGTTCTTC

v_call: TRBV11-2
j_call: TRBJ2-3
d_call: NA
clone_size: few
cdr3_aa: CASSLVAGARTDTQYF
cdr3_nt: TGTGCCAGCAGCTTAGTCGCGGGGGCCCGCACAGATACGCAGTATTTT

v_call: TRBV28
j_call: TRBJ1-2
d_call: NA
clone_size: NA
cdr3_aa: CASRSGVGAQGYTF
cdr3_nt: TGTGCCAGCCGATCAGGGGTCGGGGCGCAGGGCTACACCTTC

v_call: TRBV12-3/TRBV12-4
j_call: TRBJ1-6
d_call: NA
clone_size: NA
cdr3_aa: CASSLGGLSVDNSPLHF
cdr3_nt: TGTGCCAGCAGTTTAGGGGGGTTGAGCGTAGATAATTCACCCCTCCACTTT

v_call: TRBV6-5
j_call: TRBJ2-3
d_call: NA
clone_size: NA
cdr3_aa: CASSYAGGSGLVTDTQYF
cdr3_nt: TGTGCCAGCAGTTACGCCGGGGGCTCAGGGTTGGTCACAGATACGCAGTATTTT